This T cell receptor (beta chain) stems from a study of shared clonotypes between healthy human individuals. Across the whole study: Every donor yielded three CD4 naive, three CD4 memory, two CD8 naive and one CD8 memory plate.

The assay was immunoSEQ multiplex PCR, and TCRdb's table has in-frame clones only and misses some. The table records some 690,000 clones, 90% of them present only once. This CDR3 contains 16 residues. Germline V gene sequence: CDR1 SEHNR, CDR2 FQNEAQ (reference sequence). V was clipped by 8 bases and J by 11 bases; unmatched bases: 18. V gene TRBV7-9 combines with J gene TRBJ1-5; 10 bases match TRBD1. The sequence derives from a man aged 18-30 years in good health. Some clones in this sample may be carry-over from other donors' samples. Sequencing used memory CD8+ T cells from PBMCs. Noted subset: CD45RO+ cells pooled with CCR7-negative TemRA cells. In DNA form, the CDR3 reads TGTGCCAGCCGTACCCTGGACAGGGGGGAACAATCAGCCCAGCATTTT. Translated, it gives CASRTLDRGEQSAQHF. Looking up the rest from reference TRBV7-9 and TRBJ1-5 gives the full variable domain: DTGVSQNPRHKITKRGQNVTFRCDPISEHNRLYWYRQTLGQGPEFLTYFQNEAQLEKSRLLSDRFSAERPKGSFSTLEIQRTEQGDSAMYLCASRTLDRGEQSAQHFGDGTRLSIL.